The 5 T cell receptor beta chains reported below all come from one sample, sequenced in a study of cytomegalovirus exposure and HLA in healthy donors. 13 Jbeta primers and 60 Vbeta primers were used for the PCR. Profiled with immunoSEQ multiplex PCR; TCRdb holds only in-frame clones, not every one. This table holds roughly 60,000 clones, approximately 80% found once. The source material was PBMCs. These receptors came from a woman between 40 and 50 years old in good health and CMV-seropositive.

The rearrangement uses TRBV7-2 and TRBJ1-3; D not resolved. Germline assignment: CDR1 SGHTA and CDR2 FQGNSA. V shed 7 bases and J shed 0 bases, with 10 bases lying between them. This CDR3 has 14 residues. CDR3 sequence: CASKRSPSGNTIYF. In nucleotides, the CDR3 is TGTGCCAGCAAACGGTCCCCCTCTGGAAACACCATATATTTT.

J is TRBJ2-1 and V is TRBV15, with a possible D match to TRBD1 (5 bases). Trimming took 5 bases from V and 9 from J, leaving 14 bases between them. This CDR3 region has 13 residues. The germline V gene has CDR1 LNHNV and CDR2 YYDKDF (reference sequence). The CDR3 nucleotides are TGTGCCACCAGCCCACCCGGGCAGGGTGAGCAGTTCTTC. It yields the protein CATSPPGQGEQFF.

Remarks on this clone: At one end the junction does not follow the germline gene, possibly because of a read error. The V call is TRBV6-1, the J call TRBJ1-1; TRBD1 aligns across 8 bases. This CDR3 has 16 residues. In germline, CDR1 is MNHNS, CDR2 SASEGT. CDR3 nucleotide sequence: TGTGCCAGCACTGAACAGGGGGGCCGGGGGAACACTGAAGCTTTCTTT. Protein sequence: CASTEQGGRGNTEAFF.

In this sample, this clone turned up a few times. This chain connects TRBV4-1 to TRBJ2-3; D is unclear. In germline, CDR1 is MGHRA, CDR2 YSYEKL. The V gene lost 2 bases and the J gene lost 7 bases, with 13 bases spanning the gap. CDR3 size: 14 residues. CDR3 region: CASSQPRSSYTQYF. For the CDR3, the DNA is TGCGCCAGCAGCCAACCCAGGTCCTCGTATACGCAGTATTTT.

The chain recombines TRBV19 with TRBJ1-4; D may be TRBD1 (5 bases). This CDR3 comprises 17 residues. V was pared by 5 bases and J by 6 bases, with 22 bases between. Per germline, CDR1 LNHDA and CDR2 SQIVND (reference sequence). The CDR3 coding sequence is TGTGCCAGTAGTGGAGGCCCCATCGGGGGTGCGGATGAAAAACTGTTTTTT. Translating it yields CASSGGPIGGADEKLFF.